Below, one T cell receptor (beta chain) is given with its context. The antigen remains unidentified. The CDR3 consists of 12 residues. With 6 bases removed from V and 7 bases from J, the gap between germline ends came to 12 bases. Germline values: CDR1 MDHEN, CDR2 SYDVKM. This record belongs to a study of cytomegalovirus exposure and HLA in healthy donors. General study findings and limits: In a later analysis, V- and J-gene trimming of beta chains associated with a DCLRE1C missense variant, replicated independently. For cytomegalovirus status, the classifier reportedly gave diagnoses with high specificity and sensitivity.

The primer mix had 60 Vbeta and 13 Jbeta primers. The table came from immunoSEQ multiplex PCR; TCRdb's copy has only in-frame clones and leaves some out. Of 85,000 to 130,000 clones in the sample, roughly 75% were seen once. This sequence joins TRBV28 and TRBJ2-5, with D maybe TRBD2 (6 bases). This TCR came from a woman in her thirties or forties in good health and CMV-seronegative. The sample consisted of PBMCs. The CDR3 nucleotides are TGTGCCAGCAGGGCTTTGGGGGGGACCCAGTACTTC. Translating it yields CASRALGGTQYF.